This T cell receptor beta chain was sequenced for a study of blood T cell repertoires in COVID-19. Looking at the study overall: Acute-phase and convalescent COVID-19 samples originated in the United States, Italy and Spain. PBMCs, B-cell-depleted T cells, or T cells provided the cDNA or gDNA that made up the material.

The trim removed 1 base at V and 5 bases at J, leaving 7 bases unmatched. Germline V gene data show CDR1 as LGHDT and CDR2 as YNNKEL (reference sequence). The CDR3 contains 15 residues. Authors' processing steps: Cell counts per sample came from amplifying reference gene primers. Profiling relied on immunoSEQ multiplex PCR, and the TCRdb table lists in-frame clones only, not all of them. The D gene and trimming were derived from the DNA, and the V and J assignments and clone size from that table. Of 120,000 or so clones in the sample, less than 90% were seen once. This clonotype was sampled from an elderly man with active or convalescent COVID-19. The sequenced sample was peripheral blood. The V gene is TRBV3-1 (or the pseudogene TRBV3-2), the J gene TRBJ1-2, with 7 positions matching TRBD1. CDR3 DNA sequence: TGTGCCAGCAGCCAAGGTGCGACAGGGCTGTATGGCTACACCTTC. Amino acid sequence: CASSQGATGLYGYTF.